The following is a T cell receptor beta chain sequence with its context. This sample is drawn from a study of T cell changes during pregnancy in multiple sclerosis. CDR1 and CDR2 from the germline V gene are MNHEY and SMNVEV (reference sequence). V was clipped by 8 bases and J by 7 bases, with 14 bases between them. The CDR3 has 13 residues. The assay was immunoSEQ multiplex PCR, and TCRdb's table has in-frame clones only and misses some. The table records 40,000 to 45,000 clones, 80% to 90% of them present only once. The specimen comprised CD4+ T cells from peripheral blood mononuclear cells, sampled in the first trimester of pregnancy. This TCR was sampled from a female donor with multiple sclerosis, enrolled in a pregnancy study. The V and J genes are TRBV27 and TRBJ1-4, with D uncertain. The CDR3 sequence is CASGRGGGEKLFF. The CDR3 DNA reads TGTGCCAGCGGCCGGGGAGGCGGTGAAAAACTGTTTTTT.